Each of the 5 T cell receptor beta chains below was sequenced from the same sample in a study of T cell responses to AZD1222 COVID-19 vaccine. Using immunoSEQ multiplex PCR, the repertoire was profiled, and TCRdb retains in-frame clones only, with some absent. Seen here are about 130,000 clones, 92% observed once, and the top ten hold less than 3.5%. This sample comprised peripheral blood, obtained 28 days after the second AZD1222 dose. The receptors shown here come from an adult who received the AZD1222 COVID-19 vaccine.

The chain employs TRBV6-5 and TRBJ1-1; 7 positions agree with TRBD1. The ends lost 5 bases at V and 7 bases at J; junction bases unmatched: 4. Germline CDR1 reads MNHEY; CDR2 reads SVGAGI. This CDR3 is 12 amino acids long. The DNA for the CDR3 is TGTGCCAGCAGTACCAGGACAGGTGAAGCTTTCTTT. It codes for CASSTRTGEAFF.

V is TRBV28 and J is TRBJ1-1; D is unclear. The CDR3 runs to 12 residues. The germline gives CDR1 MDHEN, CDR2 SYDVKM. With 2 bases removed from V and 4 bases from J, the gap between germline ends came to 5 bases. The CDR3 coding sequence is TGTGCCAGCAGTTTACACCCCACTGAAGCTTTCTTT. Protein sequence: CASSLHPTEAFF. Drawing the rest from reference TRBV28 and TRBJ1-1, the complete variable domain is DVKVTQSSRYLVKRTGEKVFLECVQDMDHENMFWYRQDPGLGLRLIYFSYDVKMKEKGDIPEGYSVSREKKERFSLILESASTNQTSMYLCASSLHPTEAFFGQGTRLTVV.

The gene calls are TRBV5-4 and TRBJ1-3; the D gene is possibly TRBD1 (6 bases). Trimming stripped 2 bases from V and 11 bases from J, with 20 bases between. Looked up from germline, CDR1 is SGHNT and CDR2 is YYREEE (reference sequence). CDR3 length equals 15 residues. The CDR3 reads CASSLGGLRPNAIYF. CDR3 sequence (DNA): TGTGCCAGCAGCTTAGGGGGACTGCGGCCAAATGCCATATATTTT.

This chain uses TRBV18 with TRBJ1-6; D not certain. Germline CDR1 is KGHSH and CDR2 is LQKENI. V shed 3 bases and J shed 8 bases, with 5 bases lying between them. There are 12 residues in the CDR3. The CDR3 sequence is CASSPRDSPLHF. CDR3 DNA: TGTGCCAGCTCACCCCGGGATTCACCCCTCCACTTT.

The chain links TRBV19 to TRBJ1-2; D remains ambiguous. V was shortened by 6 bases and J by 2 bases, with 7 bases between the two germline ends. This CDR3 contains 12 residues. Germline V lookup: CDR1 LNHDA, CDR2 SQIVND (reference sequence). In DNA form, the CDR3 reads TGTGCCAGTAGCCCTACGAACTATGGCTACACCTTC. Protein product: CASSPTNYGYTF.